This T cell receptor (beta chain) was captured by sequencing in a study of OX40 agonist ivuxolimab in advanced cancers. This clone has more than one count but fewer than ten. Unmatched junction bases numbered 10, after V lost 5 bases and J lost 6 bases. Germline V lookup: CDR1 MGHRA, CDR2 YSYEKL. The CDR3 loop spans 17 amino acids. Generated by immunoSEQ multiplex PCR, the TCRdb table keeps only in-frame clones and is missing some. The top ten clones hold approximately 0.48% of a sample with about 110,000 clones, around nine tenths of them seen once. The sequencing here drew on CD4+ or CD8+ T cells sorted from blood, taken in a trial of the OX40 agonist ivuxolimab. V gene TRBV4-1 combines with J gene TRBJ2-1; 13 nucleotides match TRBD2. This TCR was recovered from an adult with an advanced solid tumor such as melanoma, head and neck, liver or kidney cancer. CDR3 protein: CASSSRLAGGAANEQFF. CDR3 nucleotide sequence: TGCGCCAGCAGCTCTCGACTAGCGGGGGGTGCAGCCAATGAGCAGTTCTTC.